This TCR beta chain stems from a study of T cell responses to AZD1222 COVID-19 vaccine. Whole-study results and caveats: Repertoires were obtained only post-peak T cell response.

The V and J ends lost 5 bases and 0 bases respectively, with 14 bases between them. The CDR3 contains 16 residues. Germline V gene lookup returns CDR1 SGHVS and CDR2 FNYEAQ. Measured with immunoSEQ multiplex PCR; TCRdb has only the in-frame clones, and not every one. The sample records roughly 160,000 clones, approximately 94% being singletons. On this clone itself: As yet, its antigen is unknown.

The input for sequencing was peripheral blood, taken on day 0 of AZD1222 vaccination. This TCR came from an adult in good health. V usage is TRBV7-6 and J usage is TRBJ1-3; D not resolved. CDR3 residues: CASSNLLHSSGNTIYF. The DNA for the CDR3 is TGTGCCAGCAGCAATCTCCTCCACAGCTCTGGAAACACCATATATTTT.